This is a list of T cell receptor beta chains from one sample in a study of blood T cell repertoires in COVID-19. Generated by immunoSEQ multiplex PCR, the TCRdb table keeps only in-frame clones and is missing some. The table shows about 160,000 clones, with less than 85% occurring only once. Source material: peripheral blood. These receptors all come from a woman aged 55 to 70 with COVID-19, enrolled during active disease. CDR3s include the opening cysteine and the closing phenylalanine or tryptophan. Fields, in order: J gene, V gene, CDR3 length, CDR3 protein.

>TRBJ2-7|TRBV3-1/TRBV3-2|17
CASSQDRSTSGRGEQYF
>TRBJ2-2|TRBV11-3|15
CASSRDRGTSGELFF
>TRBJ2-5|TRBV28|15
CASRGQGRIQETQYF
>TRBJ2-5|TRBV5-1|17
CASSYPGLAGGRETQYF
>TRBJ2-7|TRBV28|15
CASSLGGTVAYEQYF
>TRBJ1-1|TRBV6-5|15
CASSWAGILATEAFF
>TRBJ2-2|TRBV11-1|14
CASSQNLNTGELFF
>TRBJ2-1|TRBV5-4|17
CASSASRRGNSYNEQFF
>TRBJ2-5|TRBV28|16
CASSLSVGGRLETQYF
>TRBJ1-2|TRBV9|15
CASSGVGARVRGYTF
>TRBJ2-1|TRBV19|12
CASSIRGNEQFF
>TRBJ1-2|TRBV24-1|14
CATSETARNYGYTF
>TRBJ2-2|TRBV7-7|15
CASSLSGGNTGELFF
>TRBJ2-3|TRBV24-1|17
CATSDPLGSGITDTQYF
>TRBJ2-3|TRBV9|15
CASSPGLFSTDTQYF
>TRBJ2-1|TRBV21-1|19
CASSGRRELAGGPYNEQFF
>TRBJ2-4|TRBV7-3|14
CASSLSDRVNIQYF
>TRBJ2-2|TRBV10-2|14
CASRLAGGPGELFF
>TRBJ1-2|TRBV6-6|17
CASSLLVRGTENYGYTF
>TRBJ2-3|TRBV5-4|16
CASSSGGQGATDTQYF
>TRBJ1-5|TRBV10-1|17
CASSESIQADSNQPQHF
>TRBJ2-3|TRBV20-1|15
CSASVLAGDPDTQYF
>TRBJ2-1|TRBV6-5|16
CASSYSRRSSYNEQFF
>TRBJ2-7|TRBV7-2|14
CASSSVRGGYEQYF
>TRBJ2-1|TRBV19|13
CASSPQDYNEQFF
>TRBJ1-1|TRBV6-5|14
CASSFGQGGTEAFF
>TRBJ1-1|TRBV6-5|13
CAAGEEMNTEAFF
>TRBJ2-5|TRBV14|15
CASSQGGGNQETQYF
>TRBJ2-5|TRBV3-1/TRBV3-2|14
CASSQATNQETQYF
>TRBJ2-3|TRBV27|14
CASSYQRTGDTQYF
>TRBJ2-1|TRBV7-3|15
CASSATLSSIGEQFF
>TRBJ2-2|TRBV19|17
CASRWAGARFNTGELFF
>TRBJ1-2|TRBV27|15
CASSLQGASPGGYTF
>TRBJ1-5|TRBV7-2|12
CASSRTGGPQHF
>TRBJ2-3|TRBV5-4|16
CASSSGLAGGADTQYF
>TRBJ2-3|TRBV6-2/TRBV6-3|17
CASSYQALAGGTDTQYF
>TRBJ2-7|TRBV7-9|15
CASSPISGKSYEQYF
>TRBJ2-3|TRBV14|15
CASSQHGGLSDTQYF
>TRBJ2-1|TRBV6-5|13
CASSREVYNEQFF
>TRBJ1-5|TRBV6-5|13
CASIGDNNQPQHF
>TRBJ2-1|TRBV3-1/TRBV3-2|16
CASSQERAGGGNEQFF